Listed below are T cell receptor beta chains from one sample, sequenced in a study of human T cells and chemical hapten exposure. TCRdb re-called the RACE reads through MiXCR, storing one row per CDR3 protein. This table holds around 380,000 distinct CDR3 sequences, about 5.4% found once. Sequences were derived from whole blood, sampled in connection with sensitization to the hapten diphenylcyclopropenone (DPC). Receptors were obtained from a woman aged 18-30 years with alopecia areata. Some clones in this sample may be carry-over from other donors' samples. Both conserved end residues are part of each CDR3. A D gene is named only where the DNA matches it firmly. Rows may omit the clone size; those that give it use once, few, many or a size class.

cdr3_length	v_call	d_call	j_call	clone_size	cdr3_aa	cdr3_nt
18	TRBV3-1	.	TRBJ2-6	many	CASSQVRAGLSGANVLTF	TGTGCCAGCAGCCAAGTAAGGGCGGGACTCTCTGGGGCCAACGTCCTGACTTTC
14	TRBV10-3	.	TRBJ1-5	.	CAISESWGNQPQHF	TGTGCCATCAGTGAGTCGTGGGGCAATCAGCCCCAGCATTTT
13	TRBV7-3	.	TRBJ1-2	few	CASSPSRPHGYTF	TGTGCCAGCAGCCCCTCCAGGCCCCATGGCTACACCTTC
16	TRBV5-1	TRBD1	TRBJ2-3	.	CASSFMTGGASDTQYF	TGCGCCAGCAGCTTTATGACAGGGGGCGCATCAGATACGCAGTATTTT
17	TRBV18	TRBD1	TRBJ1-3	few	CASSPSDRPSSGNTIYF	TGTGCCAGCTCACCTTCGGACAGGCCTAGCTCTGGAAACACCATATATTTT
14	TRBV12-3/TRBV12-4	.	TRBJ1-2	many	CASSLFGEDYGYTF	TGTGCCAGCAGTTTGTTTGGGGAGGACTATGGCTACACCTTC
15	TRBV6-6	.	TRBJ1-5	many	CASSRDGYSNQPQHF	TGTGCCAGCAGCAGGGACGGTTATAGCAATCAGCCCCAGCATTTT
15	TRBV4-3	.	TRBJ2-7	.	CASSQERAATYEQYF	TGCGCCAGCAGCCAAGAAAGGGCAGCTACCTACGAGCAGTACTTC
15	TRBV6-2/TRBV6-3	.	TRBJ2-3	many	CASSRSYYGADTQYF	TGTGCCAGCAGCCGCAGTTACTACGGCGCAGATACGCAGTATTTT
16	TRBV29-1	.	TRBJ2-1	few	CSVEAGGHRQHNEQFF	TGCAGCGTTGAGGCTGGCGGCCACCGCCAACACAATGAGCAGTTCTTC
15	TRBV18	.	TRBJ2-2	.	CASSLGSADTGELFF	TGTGCCAGCTCACTAGGTTCCGCCGACACCGGGGAGCTGTTTTTT
13	TRBV7-6	.	TRBJ2-1	.	CASSQDRLNEQFF	TGTGCCAGCAGCCAGGACCGCCTCAATGAGCAGTTCTTC
16	TRBV28	.	TRBJ2-4	many	CASSEVGSLAKNIQYF	TGTGCCAGCAGTGAGGTGGGCTCCCTAGCCAAAAACATTCAGTACTTC
13	TRBV3-1	.	TRBJ2-1	.	CASSLSGVTEQFF	TGTGCCAGCAGCCTATCGGGGGTTACTGAGCAGTTCTTC
11	TRBV29-1	TRBD1	TRBJ1-2	few	CSAGTAYGYTF	TGCAGTGCCGGGACAGCCTATGGCTACACCTTC
12	TRBV29-1	.	TRBJ2-2	many	CSVHLSTGELFF	TGCAGCGTTCATCTGTCCACCGGGGAGCTGTTTTTT
9	TRBV5-8	.	TRBJ2-5	many	CATEETQYF	TGTGCCACCGAAGAGACCCAGTACTTC
15	TRBV12-3/TRBV12-4	TRBD1	TRBJ1-1	.	CASSYGYRGYTEAFF	TGTGCCAGCAGCTACGGTTACAGGGGGTACACTGAAGCTTTCTTT
17	TRBV12-3/TRBV12-4	.	TRBJ1-6	few	CASSLGTPSWSNSPLHF	TGTGCCAGCAGTTTGGGGACGCCGAGCTGGAGTAATTCACCCCTCCACTTT
15	TRBV20-1	TRBD1	TRBJ2-7	many	CSARAFGTGHYEQYF	TGCAGTGCTAGGGCGTTTGGGACAGGTCACTACGAGCAGTACTTC
17	TRBV4-3	TRBD2	TRBJ2-5	.	CASSPERLAGGLESQYF	TGCGCCAGCAGCCCAGAAAGACTAGCGGGGGGGCTTGAGAGCCAGTACTTC
14	TRBV7-8	.	TRBJ2-7	many	CASSQRTDTYEQYF	TGTGCCAGCAGCCAAAGGACAGATACCTACGAGCAGTACTTC
16	TRBV6-6	TRBD1	TRBJ1-4	.	CASRGLQGKVKEKLFF	TGTGCCAGCAGGGGACTACAGGGGAAGGTTAAGGAAAAACTGTTTTTT
13	TRBV5-1	.	TRBJ1-2	few	CASSLDAFYGYTF	TGCGCCAGCAGCTTGGACGCCTTCTATGGCTACACCTTC
14	TRBV5-1	TRBD1	TRBJ2-7	many	CASSWDSLSYEQYF	TGCGCCAGCAGCTGGGACAGCCTCTCCTACGAGCAGTACTTC
10	TRBV10-3	.	TRBJ2-3	.	CGISENTQYF	TGTGGCATCAGTGAGAATACGCAGTATTTT
15	TRBV6-2/TRBV6-3	TRBD1	TRBJ1-5	many	CASSWTGEGGQPQHF	TGTGCCAGCAGTTGGACAGGGGAAGGGGGCCAGCCCCAGCATTTT
14	TRBV5-1	.	TRBJ1-4	few	CASSLDSGDEKLFF	TGCGCCAGCAGCTTGGACAGTGGGGATGAAAAACTGTTTTTT
15	TRBV7-2	.	TRBJ2-3	.	CASRGQGLPTDTQYF	TGTGCCAGCAGAGGACAGGGACTACCCACAGATACGCAGTATTTT
14	TRBV12-3/TRBV12-4	.	TRBJ1-1	many	CASSLVQGRAEAFF	TGTGCCAGCAGTTTGGTACAGGGAAGGGCTGAAGCTTTCTTT
15	TRBV6-5	TRBD1	TRBJ1-1	.	CASSPRDRARTEAFF	TGTGCCAGCAGTCCACGAGACAGGGCGCGGACTGAAGCTTTCTTT
18	TRBV4-1	.	TRBJ1-6	few	CASSQAVNRRPYNSPLHF	TGCGCCAGCAGCCAAGCGGTTAACAGGCGGCCCTATAATTCACCCCTCCACTTT
14	TRBV29-1	.	TRBJ1-2	few	CSVEAFGREDGYTF	TGCAGCGTTGAGGCTTTCGGCAGGGAGGATGGCTACACCTTC
15	TRBV10-3	.	TRBJ2-3	many	CAISGEHPSTDTQYF	TGTGCCATCAGTGGGGAGCATCCTAGCACAGATACGCAGTATTTT
13	TRBV28	.	TRBJ1-5	few	CASTGRDNQPQHF	TGTGCCAGCACCGGGAGGGACAATCAGCCCCAGCATTTT
16	TRBV4-2	TRBD2	TRBJ2-1	many	CASSQDMTSGYNEQFF	TGTGCCAGCAGCCAAGATATGACTAGCGGGTACAATGAGCAGTTCTTC
13	TRBV6-6	.	TRBJ1-2	many	CASSYGGENGYTF	TGTGCCAGCAGTTACGGAGGGGAGAATGGCTACACCTTC
16	TRBV9	.	TRBJ2-1	few	CASSVYPSPTYNEQFF	TGTGCCAGCAGCGTATACCCTAGCCCTACCTACAATGAGCAGTTCTTC
13	TRBV4-2	.	TRBJ1-5	few	CASSQALGQPQHF	TGTGCCAGCAGCCAAGCTCTTGGCCAGCCCCAGCATTTT
13	TRBV6-5	TRBD1	TRBJ1-1	many	CASSFGTGPEAFF	TGTGCCAGCAGTTTTGGGACAGGCCCTGAAGCTTTCTTT
16	TRBV28	TRBD1	TRBJ2-7	.	CASRHRAGTGNYEQYF	TGTGCCAGCAGACATAGAGCCGGGACAGGGAACTACGAGCAGTACTTC
11	TRBV28	.	TRBJ2-7	few	CASSSFHEQYF	TGTGCCAGCAGTTCGTTCCACGAGCAGTACTTC
12	TRBV6-5	.	TRBJ1-1	.	CASSRSGTEAFF	TGTGCCAGCAGCCGCTCCGGGACAGAAGCTTTCTTT
12	TRBV27	.	TRBJ2-1	few	CATSPNYNEQFF	TGTGCCACCAGCCCCAACTACAATGAGCAGTTCTTC
12	TRBV28	.	TRBJ2-1	few	CASSLYVNEQFF	TGTGCCAGCAGTTTGTACGTCAATGAGCAGTTCTTC
16	TRBV7-2	.	TRBJ1-4	.	CASSLAEEGGYEKLFF	TGTGCCAGCAGCTTAGCCGAAGAAGGGGGGTATGAAAAACTGTTTTTT
15	TRBV4-3	.	TRBJ1-3	.	CASSQHRVSGNTIYF	TGCGCCAGCAGCCAGCACAGGGTTTCTGGAAACACCATATATTTT
12	TRBV29-1	TRBD1	TRBJ1-2	few	CSIRGKLDGYTF	TGCAGCATCAGGGGGAAACTTGATGGCTACACCTTC